These 14 T cell receptor beta chains were all obtained from the same sample, sequenced in a study of shared clonotypes between healthy human individuals. Generated by immunoSEQ multiplex PCR, the TCRdb table keeps only in-frame clones and is missing some. This table holds 80,000 to 100,000 clones, over 60% found once. The sequencing sample was made of memory CD8+ T cells sorted from blood. Subset of the sample: CD45RO+ cells pooled with CCR7-negative TemRA cells. Source of these receptors: a man younger than 45 in good health.

This clone has more than one count but fewer than ten. CDR3 protein: CASSVGGLSSYNEQFF. The CDR3, as DNA: TGTGCCAGCAGCGTAGGAGGTCTAAGCTCCTACAATGAGCAGTTCTTC. The V gene is TRBV9, the J gene TRBJ2-1; D is ambiguous. V was clipped by 0 bases and J by 0 bases, with 10 bases between them. Germline V gene data show CDR1 as SGDLS and CDR2 as YYNGEE. CDR3 length: 16 residues.

V usage is TRBV27 and J usage is TRBJ1-1; D remains unclear. Trimming shortened V by 5 bases and J by 6 bases, and 19 bases separated the two germline ends. Germline loops: CDR1 MNHEY, CDR2 SMNVEV (reference sequence). This CDR3 region has 15 residues. CDR3 nucleotide sequence: TGTGCCAGCAGTCCGGACTCCCTGGGGATCGCTGAAGCTTTCTTT. This gives the protein CASSPDSLGIAEAFF.

This clone showed up just a few times. The chain employs TRBV29-1 and TRBJ2-5; unclear D gene. Trimming removed 4 bases at V and 6 bases at J, with 15 bases between. The CDR3 is 13 amino acids. The germline gives CDR1 SQVTM, CDR2 ANQGSEA. The CDR3 loop is CSVGLLGIQTQYF. The CDR3 DNA follows: TGCAGCGTTGGGCTCCTAGGGATACAGACCCAGTACTTC.

The chain is built from TRBV6-6 and TRBJ2-3, with unresolved D. The germline V gene has CDR1 MNHNY and CDR2 SVGAGI (reference sequence). The CDR3 extends over 14 amino acids. Deletions cut 2 bases from V and 2 bases from J, with 8 bases between. The CDR3 spells CASSYRSYTDTQYF. CDR3 DNA: TGTGCCAGCAGTTACCGGAGCTACACAGATACGCAGTATTTT.

This clone showed up just once. The chain couples TRBV6-5 to TRBJ1-5; D uncertain. This CDR3 is built from 16 residues. V was pared by 0 bases and J by 0 bases, with 9 bases between. CDR1 MNHEY and CDR2 SVGAGI come from the germline V gene. The CDR3 bases are TGTGCCAGCAGTTACTCGGCGGGGTATAGCAATCAGCCCCAGCATTTT. It translates to CASSYSAGYSNQPQHF.

This clone occurred a few times. This chain connects TRBV5-1 to TRBJ2-3, with TRBD2 identical over 7 bases. CDR3 length: 16 residues. Germline assignment: CDR1 SGHRS and CDR2 YFSETQ. V shed 1 base, J shed 4 bases, and the junction held 9 bases outside the gene matches. This CDR3 reads CASSLRGGGVADTQYF. CDR3 in DNA: TGCGCCAGCAGCTTGCGGGGCGGGGGAGTTGCAGATACGCAGTATTTT.

Turning to this clone: A read error likely explains this, since a far larger clone differs by one base. This specimen includes other DNA sequences encoding the same CDR3. The J gene is TRBJ1-2, the V gene TRBV28; D is unclear. This CDR3 contains 11 residues. In germline, CDR1 is MDHEN, CDR2 SYDVKM. The V end lost 5 bases, the J end lost 4 bases, and 5 bases lay between the germline ends. This CDR3 is CASSRTYGYTF. In nucleotides, the CDR3 is TGTGCCAGCAGTCGAACCTATGGCTACACCTTC.

The genes are TRBV5-5 and TRBJ2-1; tentatively, D is TRBD2 (5 bases). V lost 0 bases to trimming and J lost 9 bases, with 13 bases between them. CDR1 and CDR2 (germline): SGHKS, YYEKEE (reference sequence). The CDR3 extends over 14 amino acids. The CDR3 spells CASSLGLGTSEQFF. CDR3 in DNA: TGTGCCAGCAGCTTGGGCCTGGGCACTAGTGAGCAGTTCTTC.

The CDR3 protein is CAIKRDTKLTTYEQYF. The CDR3 nucleotides read TGTGCCATAAAGCGGGACACGAAGCTAACTACGTACGAGCAGTACTTC. J is TRBJ2-7 and V is TRBV19, with a possible D match to TRBD2 (7 bases). Germline CDR1 and CDR2: LNHDA and SQIVND (reference sequence). This CDR3 has 16 amino acids. Trimming pared 10 bases from V and 4 bases from J, leaving 26 bases between.

The chain links TRBV7-2 to TRBJ2-7; tentatively, D is TRBD1 or TRBD2 (5 bases each). Trimming stripped 5 bases from V and 0 bases from J, with 14 bases between. Germline assignment: CDR1 SGHTA and CDR2 FQGNSA. CDR3 length: 15 residues. The DNA for the CDR3 is TGTGCCAGCAGCGCCCCGGGACGCAGCTCCTACGAGCAGTACTTC. The encoded protein is CASSAPGRSSYEQYF. The entire variable domain, with the rest obtained from reference TRBV7-2 and TRBJ2-7, is as follows: GAGVSQSPSNKVTEKGKDVELRCDPISGHTALYWYRQSLGQGLEFLIYFQGNSAPDKSGLPSDRFSAERTGGSVSTLTIQRTQQEDSAVYLCASSAPGRSSYEQYFGPGTRLTVT.

The chain is built from TRBV19 and TRBJ2-3; 7 bases are shared with TRBD2. V shed 5 bases and J 3 bases; nucleotides not matched to a gene: 11. The CDR3 runs 16 residues. The V gene's germline CDR1 is LNHDA and CDR2 SQIVND (reference sequence). CDR3 in DNA: TGTGCCAGTAGTCCCTCGGCGGGAGCGAGAACAGATACGCAGTATTTT. Residues: CASSPSAGARTDTQYF. Combining the CDR3 with reference TRBV19 and TRBJ2-3 gives the whole variable domain DGGITQSPKYLFRKEGQNVTLSCEQNLNHDAMYWYRQDPGQGLRLIYYSQIVNDFQKGDIAEGYSVSREKKESFPLTVTSAQKNPTAFYLCASSPSAGARTDTQYFGPGTRLTVL.

This chain links TRBV5-1 with TRBJ2-3; TRBD1 agrees at 8 bases. Trimming at V came to 4 bases and at J to 0 bases, leaving 7 bases not matched to a gene. Germline V gene sequence: CDR1 SGHRS, CDR2 YFSETQ. The CDR3 contains 16 residues. The CDR3 spells CASSGGQGSSTDTQYF. CDR3 DNA: TGCGCCAGCAGCGGAGGACAGGGAAGTAGCACAGATACGCAGTATTTT.

This clone was seen only a few times. The chain has TRBV18 and TRBJ2-7; D is perhaps TRBD1 (6 bases). The CDR3 has 15 residues. Germline lookup yields CDR1 KGHSH and CDR2 LQKENI. Trimming cost V 3 bases and J 2 bases, with 14 bases left between them. CDR3 region: CASSPQDRPPYEQYF. In nucleotides, the CDR3 is TGTGCCAGCTCACCTCAAGACAGGCCCCCCTACGAGCAGTACTTC.

Here the CDR3 DNA reads TGTGCCAGCAGCGTGGATAGAAGCTCCTACAATGAGCAGTTCTTC. The encoded protein is CASSVDRSSYNEQFF. V and J are TRBV9 and TRBJ2-1; D gene uncertain. Looked up from germline, CDR1 is SGDLS and CDR2 is YYNGEE. There are 15 residues in the CDR3. V dropped 2 bases and J dropped 0 bases, with 9 bases sitting between them. Drawing the rest from reference TRBV9 and TRBJ2-1, the complete variable domain is DSGVTQTPKHLITATGQRVTLRCSPRSGDLSVYWYQQSLDQGLQFLIQYYNGEERAKGNILERFSAQQFPDLHSELNLSSLELGDSALYFCASSVDRSSYNEQFFGPGTRLTVL.